This entry is about one T cell receptor beta chain. The antigen is unknown. The data stem from a study of cytomegalovirus exposure and HLA in healthy donors. Findings of the study overall: A link between a missense DCLRE1C variant and TCR beta V- and J-gene trimming emerged from a later analysis. Clonal expansion, a later analysis showed, was greater in HLA-associated TCR beta chains than in equally common others.

The PCR used 60 Vbeta and 13 Jbeta primers. Here immunoSEQ multiplex PCR was the method, and the copy in TCRdb shows in-frame clones only, minus some. The sample carries about 190,000 clones, more than 80% recorded once. V lost 4 bases and J 3 bases, leaving 13 bases between the germline ends. Germline V gene data show CDR1 as SGHNT and CDR2 as YYREEE (reference sequence). CDR3 length: 14 amino acids. The source of this sequence is a woman between 50 and 59 years old in good health and CMV-seropositive. This chain uses TRBV5-4 with TRBJ2-5, with D maybe TRBD2 (6 bases). The specimen was PBMCs. CDR3 protein: CASSEQASEETQYF. In DNA, the CDR3 is TGTGCCAGCAGCGAACAAGCTAGCGAAGAGACCCAGTACTTC. The full variable domain, with the rest looked up from reference TRBV5-4 and TRBJ2-5, is ETGVTQSPTHLIKTRGQQVTLRCSSQSGHNTVSWYQQALGQGPQFIFQYYREEENGRGNFPPRFSGLQFPNYSSELNVNALELDDSALYLCASSEQASEETQYFGPGTRLLVL.